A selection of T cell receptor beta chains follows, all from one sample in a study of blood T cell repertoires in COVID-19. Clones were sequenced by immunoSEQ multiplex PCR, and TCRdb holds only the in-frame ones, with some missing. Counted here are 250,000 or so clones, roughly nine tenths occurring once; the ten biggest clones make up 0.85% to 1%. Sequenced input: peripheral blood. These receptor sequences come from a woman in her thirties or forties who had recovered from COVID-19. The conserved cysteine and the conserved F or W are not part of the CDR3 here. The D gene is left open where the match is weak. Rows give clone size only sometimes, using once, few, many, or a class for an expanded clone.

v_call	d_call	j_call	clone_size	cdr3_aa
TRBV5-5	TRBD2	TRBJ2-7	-	ASRTGTSGSTHEQY
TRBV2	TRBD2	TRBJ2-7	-	ASMKASGGTYEQY
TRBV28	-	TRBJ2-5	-	ASSFTGLQETQY
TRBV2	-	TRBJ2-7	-	ASSVQSYEQY
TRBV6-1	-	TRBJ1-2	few	ASSEGGGYT
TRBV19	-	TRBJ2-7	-	ASSPRVSPVYEQY
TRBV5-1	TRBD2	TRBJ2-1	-	ASSPTPGLAGGNNEQF
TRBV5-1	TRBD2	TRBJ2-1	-	ASSTWTSVDNEQF
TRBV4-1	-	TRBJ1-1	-	ASSATPGTPMNTEAF
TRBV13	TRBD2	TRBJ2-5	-	ASRRTRGETQY
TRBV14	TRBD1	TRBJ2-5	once	ASSQEAGGSGETQY
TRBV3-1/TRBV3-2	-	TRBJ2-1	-	ASSTTGSSYNEQF
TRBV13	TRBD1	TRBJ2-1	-	ASSLGGPGQGSSSPYNEQF
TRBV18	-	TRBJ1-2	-	ASSSKLSNYGYT
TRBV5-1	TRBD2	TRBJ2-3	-	ASSLEGSGRAADTQY
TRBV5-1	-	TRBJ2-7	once	ASSLGRDNFYEQY
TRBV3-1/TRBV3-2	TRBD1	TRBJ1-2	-	ASSQTGVPYGYT
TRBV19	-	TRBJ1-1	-	ASSIVGGTNTEAF
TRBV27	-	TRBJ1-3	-	ASSPMGGLGNTIY
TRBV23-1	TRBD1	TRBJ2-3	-	ASSPRTGKKDTQY
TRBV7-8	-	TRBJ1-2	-	ASSRRQAERGIGYT
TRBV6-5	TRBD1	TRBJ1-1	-	ASSSRTGNTEAF
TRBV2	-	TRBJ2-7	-	ASTPTGTYEQY
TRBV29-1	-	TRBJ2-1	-	SAEGGDDYNEQF
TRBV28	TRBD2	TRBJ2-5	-	ASSSGPTSGSRETQY
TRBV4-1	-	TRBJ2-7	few	ASSQDPSGEQY
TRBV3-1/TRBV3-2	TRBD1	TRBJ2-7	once	ASSQADRGPSYEQY
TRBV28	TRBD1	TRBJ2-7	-	ASSTAGTGDTYEQY
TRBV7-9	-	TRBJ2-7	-	ASSLPGTAAYEQY
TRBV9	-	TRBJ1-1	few	ASSVGQATLRNTEAF
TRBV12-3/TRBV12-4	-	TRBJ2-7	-	ASSFLVEQY
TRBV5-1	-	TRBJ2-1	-	ASSLRQAFYNEQF
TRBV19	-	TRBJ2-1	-	ASHPRLRGHNEQF
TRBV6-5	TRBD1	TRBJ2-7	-	ASSYRQGSSYEQY
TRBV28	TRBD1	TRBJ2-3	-	ASSLWGQGADTQY
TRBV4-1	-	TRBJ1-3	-	ASSQMRTGLGNTIY
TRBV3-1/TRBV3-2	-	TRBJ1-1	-	ASSQEGGRLL
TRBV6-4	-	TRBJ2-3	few	ASSRGVSSTDTQY
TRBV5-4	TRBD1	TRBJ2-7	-	ASSWDRSYEQY
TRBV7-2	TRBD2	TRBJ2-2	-	ASSLVGTSGYTGELF
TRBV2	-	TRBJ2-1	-	ASVENEQF